Shown below are 11 T cell receptor beta chains from a single sample sequenced in a study of blood T cell repertoires in COVID-19. Here immunoSEQ multiplex PCR was the method, and the copy in TCRdb shows in-frame clones only, minus some. The sample shows about 70,000 clones, roughly nine tenths of them seen only once. Sequenced input: peripheral blood. These receptors were taken from a man aged 50 or older with COVID-19, enrolled during active disease.

The V and J genes are TRBV6-4 and TRBJ2-7, with D possibly TRBD1 on 5 matching bases. CDR3 length equals 15 residues. Germline V lookup: CDR1 MRHNA, CDR2 SNTAGT. V lost 7 bases to trimming and J lost 2 bases, with 18 bases between them. CDR3 amino acids: CASNACETRAYEQYV. The CDR3 bases are TGTGCCAGCAATGCATGTGAAACCAGGGCCTACGAGCAGTACGTC.

The chain joins TRBV7-2 to TRBJ2-7; possibly TRBD2 for D (6 bases). From germline, CDR1 is SGHTA and CDR2 FQGNSA. The CDR3 is made up of 14 amino acids. The germline V and J ends were trimmed by 3 bases and 7 bases, with 16 bases remaining between them. As DNA, the CDR3 is TGTGCCAGCAGCTTGGATCTAGCGACGAGGGAGCAGTACTTC. It specifies CASSLDLATREQYF.

The chain couples TRBV7-6 to TRBJ2-1; tentative D call: TRBD2 (6 bases). There are 18 residues in the CDR3. V lost 5 bases, J lost 7 bases, and 27 bases lay in between. The germline V gene has CDR1 SGHVS and CDR2 FNYEAQ. The CDR3: CASSRGGSFGSVLNEQFF. CDR3 sequence (DNA): TGTGCCAGCAGCCGAGGAGGGAGTTTCGGGAGCGTTTTGAATGAGCAGTTCTTC.

The chain links TRBV29-1 to TRBJ1-1; the D gene is possibly TRBD1 (5 bases). The CDR3 runs 14 residues. Germline assignment: CDR1 SQVTM and CDR2 ANQGSEA. V lost 7 bases and J lost 0, with 15 bases in between. The CDR3 nucleotides read TGCAGCGCCTCAGGGAGGGGCGTGAACACTGAAGCTTTCTTT. It encodes CSASGRGVNTEAFF. The full variable domain, in which reference TRBV29-1 and TRBJ1-1 provide the parts outside the CDR3, is SAVISQKPSRDICQRGTSLTIQCQVDSQVTMMFWYRQQPGQSLTLIATANQGSEATYESGFVIDKFPISRPNLTFSTLTVSNMSPEDSSIYLCSASGRGVNTEAFFGQGTRLTVV.

The chain has TRBV30 and TRBJ2-1; TRBD2 matches at 9 bases. CDR1 and CDR2 from the germline V gene are GTSNPN and SVGIG (reference sequence). With V trimmed by 5 bases and J by 5 bases, 7 bases remained unmatched. The CDR3 loop spans 14 amino acids. CDR3: CAWATSGSDNEQFF. DNA for the CDR3: TGTGCCTGGGCGACTAGCGGAAGTGACAATGAGCAGTTCTTC. Together with reference TRBV30 and TRBJ2-1, the CDR3 gives the full variable domain: SQTIHQWPATLVQPVGSPLSLECTVEGTSNPNLYWYRQAAGRGLQLLFYSVGIGQISSEVPQNLSASRPQDRQFILSSKKLLLSDSGFYLCAWATSGSDNEQFFGPGTRLTVL.

The V and J genes are TRBV6-6 and TRBJ2-5; 11 bases are shared with TRBD2. Germline V gives CDR1 MNHNY, CDR2 SVGAGI (reference sequence). Trimming at V came to 7 bases and at J to 2 bases, leaving 6 bases not matched to a gene. The CDR3 loop spans 15 amino acids. In DNA form, the CDR3 reads TGTGCCAGCACTCTCATAGCGGGAGGGCAAGAGACCCAGTACTTC. Its translation: CASTLIAGGQETQYF.

This clone showed up just once. The chain joins TRBV9 to TRBJ2-2; TRBD2 matches 13 bases. The V segment lost 3 bases and the J segment 0 bases; nucleotides outside the gene matches: 11. Germline CDR1 SGDLS, CDR2 YYNGEE. The CDR3 length is 20 residues. The CDR3 reads CASSGRATGLAGANTGELFF. CDR3 nucleotide sequence: TGTGCCAGCAGCGGGCGGGCCACAGGACTAGCGGGGGCGAACACCGGGGAGCTGTTTTTT.

The table lists this clone with a few counts. The chain recombines TRBV2 with TRBJ1-2, with 8 bases fitting TRBD1. The V and J ends lost 6 bases and 3 bases, in that order; junction bases with no gene match: 3. The V gene's germline CDR1 is SNHLY and CDR2 FYNNEI. This CDR3 is built from 13 residues. For the CDR3, the DNA is TGTGCCAGCAGGCAGGGGGCTTACTATGGCTACACCTTC. Translated, it gives CASRQGAYYGYTF. Based on the CDR3 plus reference TRBV2 and TRBJ1-2, the full variable domain is EPEVTQTPSHQVTQMGQEVILRCVPISNHLYFYWYRQILGQKVEFLVSFYNNEISEKSEIFDDQFSVERPDGSNFTLKIRSTKLEDSAMYFCASRQGAYYGYTFGSGTRLTVV.

The chain combines TRBV28 with TRBJ1-2, with a tentative D call TRBD1 (6 bases). Looked up from germline, CDR1 is MDHEN and CDR2 is SYDVKM. The CDR3 runs to 13 residues. The V end was cut by 5 bases, the J end by 8 bases, with 15 bases between. CDR3 region: CASSPPGAGGYTF. The CDR3 nucleotides read TGTGCCAGCAGTCCCCCAGGGGCGGGCGGCTACACCTTC.

CDR3: CASSQDGLAAYNEQFF. CDR3 nucleotide sequence: TGTGCCAGCAGCCAAGATGGGCTAGCGGCATACAATGAGCAGTTCTTC. This sequence joins TRBV4-2 and TRBJ2-1; 7 bases map to TRBD2. The CDR3 covers 16 residues. Losses at the gene ends were 0 bases for V and 4 bases for J; bases not matched to a gene: 6. Germline V CDR1 and CDR2: LGHNA, YNFKEQ.

The chain is built from TRBV5-4 and TRBJ2-5; no reliable D call. The CDR3 has 15 amino acids. The V gene lost 4 bases and the J gene lost 1 base, with 14 bases spanning the gap. CDR1 and CDR2 (germline): SGHNT, YYREEE (reference sequence). CDR3 region: CASSRGASTQETQYF. The DNA of the CDR3 is TGTGCCAGCAGCCGAGGAGCGTCTACCCAAGAGACCCAGTACTTC.